This record concerns one T cell receptor beta chain sequence. The data stem from a study of T cells in tumors and immune-related adverse events. Per the germline V gene, CDR1 is SGHTA and CDR2 is FQGNSA. The CDR3 loop spans 15 amino acids. Trimming took 1 base from V and 5 from J; bases not matched to a gene: 3. The method was immunoSEQ multiplex PCR; TCRdb's version includes in-frame clones alone and lacks a portion of them. The sample records more than 20,000 clones, 85% to 95% being singletons. The V and J genes are TRBV7-2 and TRBJ2-5, with 11 bases identical to TRBD2. Sequences were derived from lymph node tissue, sampled from a patient treated with anti-PD-1 therapy. The source is a female donor with metastatic renal cell carcinoma. Written as DNA, the CDR3 is TGTGCCAGCAGCTTAGTGGCTAGCGGGAGGGAGACCCAGTACTTC. Its translation: CASSLVASGRETQYF.